One and the same sample provided the 3 T cell receptor beta chains below, sequenced in a study of cytomegalovirus exposure and HLA in healthy donors. Sequenced by immunoSEQ multiplex PCR; TCRdb stores in-frame clones only, minus some. The profile covers more than 70,000 clones, with about 95% appearing a single time and 1% taken by the ten largest. The sequenced sample consisted of PBMCs. The receptors were gathered from a woman younger than 35 in good health and CMV-seronegative.

This clone has just one count. For the CDR3, the DNA is TGTGCCAGCAGCTTAAGGGGGGATACGCAGTATTTT. Residues: CASSLRGDTQYF. This chain uses TRBV13 with TRBJ2-3; weak D call: TRBD1 (6 bases). The ends were cut back, 2 bases at V and 6 bases at J, with 6 bases in the middle. The CDR3 covers 12 residues. The germline gives CDR1 PRHDT, CDR2 FYEKMQ (reference sequence).

The table lists this clone with a few counts. The chain couples TRBV18 to TRBJ1-4; no clear D gene. Trimming cost V 5 bases and J 0 bases, with 4 bases left between them. This CDR3 comprises 13 residues. Germline V gene data show CDR1 as KGHSH and CDR2 as LQKENI. The CDR3 loop is CASSVTTNEKLFF. CDR3 coding DNA: TGTGCCAGCTCAGTTACAACTAATGAAAAACTGTTTTTT. The whole variable domain, filled in from reference TRBV18 and TRBJ1-4, reads NAGVMQNPRHLVRRRGQEARLRCSPMKGHSHVYWYRQLPEEGLKFMVYLQKENIIDESGMPKERFSAEFPKEGPSILRIQQVVRGDSAAYFCASSVTTNEKLFFGSGTQLSVL.

The chain has TRBV7-2 and TRBJ2-7, with 8 positions matching TRBD1. Per germline, CDR1 SGHTA and CDR2 FQGNSA. The length of the CDR3 is 15 residues. J lost 7 bases, V lost 5 bases, and 13 bases had no gene match. The DNA for the CDR3 is TGTGCCAGCAGCCCCCTATGGGACAGGTCTAGAGAGCAGTACTTC. Encoded protein: CASSPLWDRSREQYF.